These T cell receptor delta chains were read from a single sample in a study of gamma-delta chains in newborns, infants, children. With CATT, TCRdb re-called clones from the reads. The sample gives about 3,800 delta-chain clones, 1.9% of which show up once; almost 9.5% is in the top ten. The sample was blood. All receptors derive from a child who was a newborn, infant or young child, either healthy, febrile or measles-vaccinated (not recorded which). Both conserved end residues are part of each CDR3. Fields, in order: clone size, D gene, J gene, V gene, CDR3 DNA, CDR3 protein. A D gene is named only where the DNA matches it firmly. Part of the rows lack a size; the others show once, few, many or a class for expanded clones.

clone_size: few
d_call: NA
j_call: TRDJ1
v_call: TRDV1
cdr3_nt: TGTGCTCTTGGGGAACTATGGACAGGGGATCATTCCCCCACCGATAAACTCATCTTT
cdr3_aa: CALGELWTGDHSPTDKLIF

clone_size: NA
d_call: TRDD3
j_call: TRDJ1
v_call: TRDV2
cdr3_nt: TGTGCCTCCTTACTGGGGGATACGGACGATAAACTCATCTTT
cdr3_aa: CASLLGDTDDKLIF

clone_size: NA
d_call: TRDD3
j_call: TRDJ2
v_call: TRDV2
cdr3_nt: TGTGCCTGTGACCGTCTGGGGGATACACGAACAGCACAACTCTTCTTT
cdr3_aa: CACDRLGDTRTAQLFF

clone_size: few
d_call: TRDD3
j_call: TRDJ3
v_call: TRDV2
cdr3_nt: TGTGCCTGTGACACCGTGGGCTGGGGGATATACCAGACCCGGGACACCCGACAGATGTTTTTC
cdr3_aa: CACDTVGWGIYQTRDTRQMFF

clone_size: few
d_call: TRDD3
j_call: TRDJ3
v_call: TRDV2
cdr3_nt: TGTGCCTGTGACACTGGGGGATACCGAAGCTCCTGGGACACCCGACAGATGTTTTTC
cdr3_aa: CACDTGGYRSSWDTRQMFF

clone_size: NA
d_call: TRDD3
j_call: TRDJ3
v_call: TRDV2
cdr3_nt: TGTGCCTGTGACACCGTATTCCTGGGGGATACTCCCAGCTCCTGGGACACCCGACAGATGTTTTTC
cdr3_aa: CACDTVFLGDTPSSWDTRQMFF

clone_size: NA
d_call: TRDD3
j_call: TRDJ1
v_call: TRDV2
cdr3_nt: TGTGCCTGTGACAGTACTGGGGGATACGCGAGGCCCGATAAACTCATCTTT
cdr3_aa: CACDSTGGYARPDKLIF

clone_size: NA
d_call: TRDD3
j_call: TRDJ1
v_call: TRDV2
cdr3_nt: TGTGCCTGTGACCGCTTGGGGGATACCGATAAACTCATCTTT
cdr3_aa: CACDRLGDTDKLIF

clone_size: NA
d_call: NA
j_call: TRDJ1
v_call: TRDV3
cdr3_nt: TGTGCCTTTAGGTACACCGATAAACTCATCTTT
cdr3_aa: CAFRYTDKLIF

clone_size: NA
d_call: TRDD3
j_call: TRDJ3
v_call: TRDV2
cdr3_nt: TGTGCCTGTGCCGTAAGACCGAGACTGGGGGAAAGCTCCTGGGACACCCGACAGATGTTTTTC
cdr3_aa: CACAVRPRLGESSWDTRQMFF

clone_size: NA
d_call: NA
j_call: TRDJ1
v_call: TRAV29/DV5
cdr3_nt: TGTGCAGCAAGGGTTTTCCTTCCCCCTCTCGGAGGGGGGATCCGATACACCGATAAACTCATCTTT
cdr3_aa: CAARVFLPPLGGGIRYTDKLIF

clone_size: NA
d_call: TRDD3
j_call: TRDJ3
v_call: TRDV2
cdr3_nt: TGTGCCTGTGACATACTGGGGGATATTTGGGACACCCGACAGATGTTTTTC
cdr3_aa: CACDILGDIWDTRQMFF

clone_size: few
d_call: NA
j_call: TRDJ2
v_call: TRDV1
cdr3_nt: TGTGCTCTTGGGGCCTACCCGATTTTGACAGCACAACTCTTCTTT
cdr3_aa: CALGAYPILTAQLFF

clone_size: few
d_call: NA
j_call: TRDJ3
v_call: TRDV2
cdr3_nt: TGTGCCTGTGACACCGTTACGAGCTCCTGGGACACCCGACAGATGTTTTTC
cdr3_aa: CACDTVTSSWDTRQMFF

clone_size: medium-sized
d_call: TRDD3
j_call: TRDJ3
v_call: TRDV2
cdr3_nt: TGTGCCTGTGACACCGTACTGGGGGTCAGCTCCTGGGACACCCGACAGATGTTTTTC
cdr3_aa: CACDTVLGVSSWDTRQMFF

clone_size: NA
d_call: TRDD3
j_call: TRDJ3
v_call: TRDV2
cdr3_nt: TGTGCCTGTGACACCGTGGGGGATACGCGCTCCTGGGACACCCGACAGATGTTTTTC
cdr3_aa: CACDTVGDTRSWDTRQMFF

clone_size: NA
d_call: NA
j_call: TRDJ1
v_call: TRDV1
cdr3_nt: TGTGCTCTTGGGGAAGGCCTTCCTACTGGGGGGTCCGATAAACTCATCTTT
cdr3_aa: CALGEGLPTGGSDKLIF

clone_size: few
d_call: TRDD3
j_call: TRDJ2
v_call: TRDV2
cdr3_nt: TGTGCCTGTGACAAACTGGGGGCTCCCCCCTTGACAGCACAACTCTTCTTT
cdr3_aa: CACDKLGAPPLTAQLFF

clone_size: large
d_call: TRDD3
j_call: TRDJ1
v_call: TRDV2
cdr3_nt: TGTGCCTGTGACAGTGGGGGATACGCAGAACTCATCTTT
cdr3_aa: CACDSGGYAELIF

clone_size: NA
d_call: TRDD3
j_call: TRDJ1
v_call: TRDV1
cdr3_nt: TGTGCTCTTGGAGGTGCTTCCTCCCACTGGGGGACAAGAGGGGCATACACCGATAAACTCATCTTT
cdr3_aa: CALGGASSHWGTRGAYTDKLIF

clone_size: large
d_call: TRDD3
j_call: TRDJ2
v_call: TRDV2
cdr3_nt: TGTGCCTGTGACTCTTTGGGGGATACGACAGCACAACTCTTCTTT
cdr3_aa: CACDSLGDTTAQLFF

clone_size: few
d_call: TRDD3
j_call: TRDJ3
v_call: TRDV2
cdr3_nt: TGTGCCTGTGACACGGTTTCGGGGGATACGAGCTCCTGGGACACCCGACAGATGTTTTTC
cdr3_aa: CACDTVSGDTSSWDTRQMFF

clone_size: few
d_call: TRDD3
j_call: TRDJ3
v_call: TRDV2
cdr3_nt: TGTGCCTGTGACACTACTGGGGGCTCCTGGGACACCCGACAGATGTTTTTC
cdr3_aa: CACDTTGGSWDTRQMFF

clone_size: few
d_call: TRDD3
j_call: TRDJ3
v_call: TRDV2
cdr3_nt: TGTGCCTGTGACACCGGCTGGGGGATACGCGAGGTCTGGGACACCCGACAGATGTTTTTC
cdr3_aa: CACDTGWGIREVWDTRQMFF

clone_size: few
d_call: TRDD3
j_call: TRDJ1
v_call: TRDV1
cdr3_nt: TGTGCTCTTGGGGAATTAGGGGATACCACCGATAAACTCATCTTT
cdr3_aa: CALGELGDTTDKLIF

clone_size: NA
d_call: TRDD3
j_call: TRDJ1
v_call: TRDV2
cdr3_nt: TGTGCCTGCGACACCGTTTGGACTGGGGGATACGGCGACACCGATAAACTCATCTTT
cdr3_aa: CACDTVWTGGYGDTDKLIF

clone_size: NA
d_call: TRDD3
j_call: TRDJ2
v_call: TRDV2
cdr3_nt: TGTGCCTGTGACTCACTACTGGGGGATACGAAATCGACAGCACAACTCTTCTTT
cdr3_aa: CACDSLLGDTKSTAQLFF

clone_size: NA
d_call: TRDD3
j_call: TRDJ3
v_call: TRDV2
cdr3_nt: TGTGCCTGTGACTCCGTACTGGGGGATACGTACTGGGACACCCGACAGATGTTTTTC
cdr3_aa: CACDSVLGDTYWDTRQMFF

clone_size: few
d_call: NA
j_call: TRDJ3
v_call: TRDV2
cdr3_nt: TGTGCCTGTGACACCGCGCAAACTTGGGACCCCTGGGACACCCGACAGATGTTTTTC
cdr3_aa: CACDTAQTWDPWDTRQMFF

clone_size: NA
d_call: TRDD3
j_call: TRDJ1
v_call: TRDV2
cdr3_nt: TGTGCCGCTCGTTCCCGAACCACTGGGGAGGACGATAAACTCATCTTT
cdr3_aa: CAARSRTTGEDDKLIF

clone_size: few
d_call: TRDD3
j_call: TRDJ2
v_call: TRDV2
cdr3_nt: TGTGCCTGTGACTCGCTGGGGGGCACTGCTTTGACAGCACAACTCTTCTTT
cdr3_aa: CACDSLGGTALTAQLFF

clone_size: few
d_call: NA
j_call: TRDJ1
v_call: TRDV1
cdr3_nt: TGTGCTCTTGGGGAACGATCCTACCCTGGGGTCTCCCCGGCCACCGATAAACTCATCTTT
cdr3_aa: CALGERSYPGVSPATDKLIF

clone_size: NA
d_call: TRDD3
j_call: TRDJ3
v_call: TRDV2
cdr3_nt: TGTGCCTGTGACAACTTACTGGGGGCGAACTCCTGGGACACCCGACAGATGTTTTTC
cdr3_aa: CACDNLLGANSWDTRQMFF

clone_size: NA
d_call: TRDD3
j_call: TRDJ2
v_call: TRDV1
cdr3_nt: TGTGCTCTTGGGGAACTTAATCGCGGGCTACGACCCCGGGGGATACCCACTTTGACAGCACAACTCTTCTTT
cdr3_aa: CALGELNRGLRPRGIPTLTAQLFF

clone_size: few
d_call: NA
j_call: TRDJ3
v_call: TRDV2
cdr3_nt: TGTGCCTGTGACACCGCGGATGGGGGCCTCTCCTGGGACACCCGACAGATGTTTTTC
cdr3_aa: CACDTADGGLSWDTRQMFF

clone_size: NA
d_call: TRDD3
j_call: TRDJ1
v_call: TRDV2
cdr3_nt: TGTGCCTGTGACAAACTGGGGGATACGTACACCGATAAACTCATCTTT
cdr3_aa: CACDKLGDTYTDKLIF

clone_size: NA
d_call: TRDD3
j_call: TRDJ2
v_call: TRAV29/DV5
cdr3_nt: TGTGCAGCAAGCGGGCGGTTAGGTGGTGGGGGATACGCTTTGACAGCACAACTCTTCTTT
cdr3_aa: CAASGRLGGGGYALTAQLFF

clone_size: few
d_call: NA
j_call: TRDJ3
v_call: TRDV3
cdr3_nt: TGTGCCTTTAGTAGGGGATCGTGGGGATTGAAGGTAAACTCCTGGGACACCCGACAGATGTTTTTC
cdr3_aa: CAFSRGSWGLKVNSWDTRQMFF

clone_size: medium-sized
d_call: TRDD3
j_call: TRDJ1
v_call: TRDV1
cdr3_nt: TGTGCTCTTGGGGAACGCCCTACTGGGGGACTAGACCTGTACACCGATAAACTCATCTTT
cdr3_aa: CALGERPTGGLDLYTDKLIF

clone_size: NA
d_call: TRDD3
j_call: TRDJ1
v_call: TRDV2
cdr3_nt: TGTGCCTGTGACACCTGGGGGAGGACCGATAAACTCATCTTT
cdr3_aa: CACDTWGRTDKLIF

clone_size: few
d_call: TRDD3
j_call: TRDJ1
v_call: TRDV2
cdr3_nt: TGTGCCTGTGCTTCTCACCTCTGGGGGTACACCGATAAACTCATCTTT
cdr3_aa: CACASHLWGYTDKLIF